The 4 T cell receptor beta chains given below trace back to one sample, sequenced in a study of blood T cell repertoires in COVID-19. Here immunoSEQ multiplex PCR was the method, and the copy in TCRdb shows in-frame clones only, minus some. The sample lists a few hundred thousand clones, roughly 89% seen once, with about 1.7% in the top ten. Sequencing was carried out using PBMCs or T cells enriched from blood (not recorded which). These receptor sequences come from a young woman with acute COVID-19.

The chain has TRBV18 and TRBJ1-3, with 7 bases matching TRBD1. Germline CDR1 reads KGHSH; CDR2 reads LQKENI. The CDR3 is 18 amino acids. Trimming at V came to 0 bases and at J to 0 bases, leaving 8 bases not matched to a gene. The CDR3 protein is CASSPPATGAFSGNTIYF. The CDR3 region has the DNA TGTGCCAGCTCACCACCGGCTACAGGGGCATTCTCTGGAAACACCATATATTTT.

This clone occurred once. The genes are TRBV28 and TRBJ2-3, with 8 nucleotides matching TRBD1. J gave up 6 bases and V 6 bases, and 8 bases lay outside the gene matches. CDR3 length equals 14 residues. Germline lookup yields CDR1 MDHEN and CDR2 SYDVKM. CDR3 in amino acids: CASSPDRDGDTQYF. The CDR3 bases are TGTGCCAGCAGCCCGGACAGGGACGGGGATACGCAGTATTTT.

This clone was counted once. This rearrangement joins TRBV27 to TRBJ1-1; no clear D gene. The CDR3 runs to 13 residues. CDR1 and CDR2 from the germline V gene are MNHEY and SMNVEV (reference sequence). Trimming removed 7 bases from V and 3 bases from J, with 12 bases in between. CDR3 protein: CASKLAVDTEAFF. The CDR3 bases are TGTGCCAGCAAGTTAGCCGTGGACACTGAAGCTTTCTTT.

This clone was counted once. This chain connects TRBV7-9 to TRBJ1-2; TRBD1 agrees at 8 bases. From germline, CDR1 is SEHNR and CDR2 FQNEAQ (reference sequence). This CDR3 has 16 residues. V trimming: 5 bases; J trimming: 4 bases; junction bases outside the gene matches: 12. The CDR3 protein is CASSDPGGPSSYGYTF. The CDR3 nucleotides read TGTGCCAGCAGCGACCCAGGGGGCCCAAGTTCCTATGGCTACACCTTC.